Sequencing of this T cell receptor (beta chain) was carried out in a study of response to subunit inactivated influenza vaccine. CDR1 LNHNV and CDR2 YYDKDF come from the germline V gene (reference sequence). The germline V and J ends were trimmed by 4 bases and 4 bases, with 14 bases remaining between them. The length of the CDR3 is 15 residues. TCRdb ran MiXCR on the RT-PCR reads and lists one entry per CDR3 protein. The repertoire holds roughly 290,000 distinct CDR3 sequences, with just over 20% as singletons. This TCR was sampled from a man between 45 and 75 years old who received an inactivated influenza vaccine. The material was PBMCs from blood, obtained about 19 months after vaccination. V usage is TRBV15 and J usage is TRBJ2-1; D call uncertain. The CDR3 loop is CATSTGPNPYNEQFF. In DNA, the CDR3 is TGTGCCACCAGCACGGGCCCCAACCCGTACAATGAGCAGTTCTTC.